The 17 T cell receptor beta chains given below trace back to one sample, sequenced in a study of cytomegalovirus exposure and HLA in healthy donors. Researchers ran the PCR with 60 Vbeta and 13 Jbeta primers. Profiled with immunoSEQ multiplex PCR; TCRdb holds only in-frame clones, not every one. Of fewer than 250,000 clones listed, roughly 80% are singletons. Material: PBMCs. These TCRs come from a woman between 18 and 29 years old in good health and CMV-seronegative.

This clone was picked up one time. The chain couples TRBV10-2 to TRBJ2-2; TRBD2 matches at 8 bases. This CDR3 is 14 amino acids long. Germline CDR1 reads WSHSY; CDR2 reads SAAADI. V lost 8 bases, J lost 5 bases, and 7 bases stayed unmatched. CDR3 coding DNA: TGCGCCAGCTGCTTAGCGGGGAGAACCGGGGAGCTGTTTTTT. It specifies CASCLAGRTGELFF.

The rearrangement links TRBV28 to TRBJ1-1, with 9 nucleotides matching TRBD1. Germline values: CDR1 MDHEN, CDR2 SYDVKM. The J segment lost 6 bases and the V segment lost 7 bases, leaving 12 bases of the junction unmatched. CDR3 size: 15 residues. CDR3 protein: CASITPGQGNPEAFF. DNA of the CDR3: TGTGCCAGCATTACTCCGGGACAGGGTAACCCTGAAGCTTTCTTT.

The chain combines TRBV19 with TRBJ2-7, with TRBD1 matching over 8 bases. The CDR3 runs to 14 residues. Germline V gene data show CDR1 as LNHDA and CDR2 as SQIVND (reference sequence). The V segment lost 4 bases and the J segment 1 base; nucleotides outside the gene matches: 3. The CDR3 bases are TGTGCCAGTAGTAAGGACAGGGTATCCTACGAGCAGTACTTC. This translates into CASSKDRVSYEQYF.

V usage is TRBV6-4 and J usage is TRBJ2-2; no clear D. The V end was cut by 6 bases, the J end by 4 bases, with 9 bases between. The germline CDR1 and CDR2 sequences are MRHNA and SNTAGT. CDR3 length equals 13 residues. The CDR3 sequence: CASRNSGTGELFF. The CDR3 nucleotides are TGTGCCAGCAGAAACAGTGGCACCGGGGAGCTGTTTTTT.

The chain links TRBV6-5 to TRBJ2-7, with 8 bases fitting TRBD1. The CDR3 contains 14 residues. Germline V lookup: CDR1 MNHEY, CDR2 SVGAGI. With V trimmed by 5 bases and J by 1 base, 4 bases remained unmatched. In DNA, the CDR3 is TGTGCCAGCAGTACCAGGACAGGGTCCTACGAGCAGTACTTC. It specifies CASSTRTGSYEQYF.

The rearrangement joins TRBV27 to TRBJ2-1; no reliable D call. CDR1 is MNHEY, CDR2 SMNVEV, per germline (reference sequence). This CDR3 comprises 15 residues. The V and J ends lost 2 bases and 0 bases respectively, with 8 bases between them. Written as DNA, the CDR3 is TGTGCCAGCAGTTTAGCGGTTGGCTCCTACAATGAGCAGTTCTTC. It yields the protein CASSLAVGSYNEQFF.

This chain connects TRBV9 to TRBJ2-3, with 7 bases that match TRBD2. V was pared by 5 bases and J by 2 bases, with 8 bases of the junction left unmatched. The germline gives CDR1 SGDLS, CDR2 YYNGEE. The CDR3 sequence is 15 residues long. CDR3 in DNA: TGTGCCAGCAGTGGAGGGACTACCGTCACAGATACGCAGTATTTT. This codes for CASSGGTTVTDTQYF.

The chain is built from TRBV9 and TRBJ2-3; 11 bases are shared with TRBD2. V lost 4 bases and J lost 0; bases outside the gene matches: 4. The germline V gene encodes CDR1 SGDLS and CDR2 YYNGEE. The CDR3 is 16 amino acids. In DNA form, the CDR3 reads TGTGCCAGCAGCAAGACTAGCGGGACTAGCACAGATACGCAGTATTTT. The encoded protein is CASSKTSGTSTDTQYF.

The chain uses TRBV25-1 and TRBJ1-1; 10 bases align to TRBD1. Looked up from germline, CDR1 is MGHDK and CDR2 is SYGVNS. V shed 3 bases and J 5 bases; nucleotides not matched to a gene: 9. The CDR3 spans 16 residues. The DNA for the CDR3 is TGTGCCAGCAGTGAGCCGGGACAGGGGATGGAAACTGAAGCTTTCTTT. It is translated as CASSEPGQGMETEAFF.

This chain connects TRBV27 to TRBJ2-6; TRBD2 might be the D (6 bases). CDR1 is MNHEY, CDR2 SMNVEV, per germline (reference sequence). V was clipped by 10 bases and J by 1 base, with 20 bases between them. CDR3 length: 17 amino acids. CDR3: CANLAREVESGANVLTF. CDR3 nucleotides: TGTGCCAATCTAGCCAGGGAGGTTGAATCTGGGGCCAACGTCCTGACTTTC.

The chain employs TRBV5-1 and TRBJ2-2; D is unclear. CDR1 SGHRS and CDR2 YFSETQ come from the germline V gene. V lost 7 bases and J 2 bases, leaving 9 bases between the germline ends. This CDR3 spans 13 amino acids. The CDR3 loop is CASHKSNTGELFF. The DNA of the CDR3 is TGCGCCAGCCACAAATCTAACACCGGGGAGCTGTTTTTT.

The chain is built from TRBV19 and TRBJ2-7; D uncertain. Trimming took 4 bases from V and 2 from J, leaving 12 bases between them. The germline V gene encodes CDR1 LNHDA and CDR2 SQIVND (reference sequence). The CDR3 covers 14 residues. CDR3 protein: CASSTSRETYEQYF. The CDR3 DNA follows: TGTGCCAGTAGTACTTCCCGAGAAACCTACGAGCAGTACTTC.

The chain carries TRBV5-1 and TRBJ2-7, with D perhaps matching TRBD1 (6 bases). The germline gives CDR1 SGHRS, CDR2 YFSETQ. Trimming removed 0 bases at V and 4 bases at J, with 11 bases between. CDR3 length equals 14 residues. In DNA form, the CDR3 reads TGCGCCAGCAGCTTGGACAGGGACCCATACGAGCAGTACTTC. Translating gives CASSLDRDPYEQYF.

This chain joins TRBV6-1 and TRBJ2-7, with 7 bases identical to TRBD1. J lost 4 bases, V lost 7 bases, and 4 bases had no gene match. The CDR3 has 12 amino acids. Germline-derived CDR1 and CDR2 are MNHNS and SASEGT. The CDR3 coding sequence is TGTGCCAGCACTTCAGGGGGATACGAGCAGTACTTC. Protein product: CASTSGGYEQYF.

This clone turned up a few times. This chain uses TRBV15 with TRBJ2-7; D perhaps matches TRBD1 (5 bases). In germline, CDR1 is LNHNV, CDR2 YYDKDF (reference sequence). V lost 4 bases, J lost 5 bases, and 18 bases lay in between. The CDR3 has 15 residues. In DNA, the CDR3 is TGTGCCACCAGCAAGATCCCTCGGCAGGGCCACGAGCAGTACTTC. It yields the protein CATSKIPRQGHEQYF.

The rearrangement uses TRBV18 and TRBJ2-1, with a tentative D call TRBD2 (6 bases). The germline gives CDR1 KGHSH, CDR2 LQKENI. The V and J ends lost 6 bases and 8 bases respectively, with 23 bases between them. There are 16 residues in the CDR3. For the CDR3, the DNA is TGTGCCAGCTCGCCCCGACTAGTCTTTTCGAAGGATGAGCAGTTCTTC. Translation gives CASSPRLVFSKDEQFF.

In DNA, the CDR3 is TGTGCCAGCCTCGGGACAGGAGACTACGAGCAGTACTTC. Translation gives CASLGTGDYEQYF. This chain connects TRBV28 to TRBJ2-7; 8 bases align to TRBD1. V dropped 8 bases and J dropped 3; count of bases not matched to a gene: 6. The CDR3 is 13 amino acids. CDR1 and CDR2 (germline): MDHEN, SYDVKM.